The rows below give T cell receptor beta chains drawn from one sample of a study of blood T cell repertoires in COVID-19. Assay: immunoSEQ multiplex PCR; the TCRdb copy retains only in-frame clones and omits some. The sample consists of over 150,000 clones, 81% of them appearing once. Sequenced input: peripheral blood. The source is a woman older than 75 with COVID-19, enrolled during active disease. Both conserved end residues are part of each CDR3. The D gene is left open where the match is weak. For some rows the clone size is stated as once, few or many, or as a class when expanded; others skip it.

clone size	D gene	V gene	J gene	CDR3 protein	CDR3 DNA
.	TRBD2	TRBV28	TRBJ2-7	CASHYGSSGSYEQYF	TGTGCCAGCCACTATGGGTCTAGCGGCTCCTACGAGCAGTACTTC
.	TRBD1	TRBV15	TRBJ1-4	CATSSRQGFNEKLFF	TGTGCCACCAGCAGCCGACAGGGATTTAATGAAAAACTGTTTTTT
.	TRBD1	TRBV5-4	TRBJ1-2	CASTEDRVGGYTF	TGTGCCAGCACCGAGGACAGGGTAGGTGGCTACACCTTC
.	TRBD2	TRBV4-2	TRBJ2-7	CASSQDRTSYEQYF	TGTGCCAGCAGCCAAGATAGGACTAGCTACGAGCAGTACTTC
.	TRBD2	TRBV29-1	TRBJ2-1	CSVEPLAGFHNEQFF	TGCAGCGTTGAACCTCTAGCGGGGTTCCACAATGAGCAGTTCTTC
.	TRBD2	TRBV5-8	TRBJ2-1	CASSLFGGRGSHNEQFF	TGTGCCAGCAGCTTGTTTGGCGGGAGAGGATCACACAATGAGCAGTTCTTC
.	TRBD2	TRBV9	TRBJ2-7	CASSPRGTSTYEQYF	TGTGCCAGCAGCCCTCGCGGGACTAGCACGTACGAGCAGTACTTC
few	TRBD1	TRBV2	TRBJ2-1	CASSETGGFSYNEQFF	TGTGCCAGCAGTGAAACAGGGGGCTTCTCCTACAATGAGCAGTTCTTC
.	TRBD1	TRBV19	TRBJ2-7	CASSRDRGSYEQYF	TGTGCCAGTAGCAGGGACAGGGGGTCCTACGAGCAGTACTTC
.	TRBD1	TRBV2	TRBJ1-2	CASSGQGNYGYTF	TGTGCCAGCAGTGGACAGGGAAACTATGGCTACACCTTC
few	.	TRBV25-1	TRBJ1-4	CASSEPDRANEKLFF	TGTGCCAGCAGTGAGCCAGATCGGGCTAATGAAAAACTGTTTTTT
.	.	TRBV7-8	TRBJ1-1	CASSLARGRTEAFF	TGTGCCAGCAGCTTAGCTCGGGGGAGGACTGAAGCTTTCTTT
.	TRBD2	TRBV6-1	TRBJ2-1	CASSEGGSGRAHEQFF	TGTGCCAGCAGTGAAGGGGGCAGCGGGAGGGCCCATGAGCAGTTCTTC
.	.	TRBV3-1/TRBV3-2	TRBJ2-7	CASSQDGSSSSYEQYF	TGTGCCAGCAGCCAAGACGGTTCCTCAAGCTCCTACGAGCAGTACTTC
.	TRBD2	TRBV5-1	TRBJ2-1	CASSLTSGNSYNEQFF	TGCGCCAGCAGCTTGACTAGCGGGAACTCCTACAATGAGCAGTTCTTC
.	TRBD1	TRBV4-1	TRBJ1-2	CASSQTGGRRGYTF	TGCGCCAGCAGCCAGACAGGGGGACGGCGCGGCTACACCTTC
.	TRBD2	TRBV7-9	TRBJ2-1	CASSIIAGFYNEQFF	TGTGCCAGCTCAATAATAGCGGGGTTCTACAATGAGCAGTTCTTC
.	TRBD2	TRBV2	TRBJ2-1	CASLAGGPGNEQFF	TGTGCCAGCCTAGCGGGAGGGCCAGGCAATGAGCAGTTCTTC
.	.	TRBV5-1	TRBJ2-2	CASSLAAAGELFF	TGCGCCAGCAGCTTGGCCGCGGCCGGGGAGCTGTTTTTT
once	TRBD1	TRBV9	TRBJ1-2	CASSERTGVPTNYGYTF	TGTGCCAGCAGCGAAAGGACAGGGGTTCCCACTAACTATGGCTACACCTTC
.	.	TRBV7-3	TRBJ2-6	CASSLGRYGANVLTF	TGTGCCAGCAGCTTAGGGAGGTACGGGGCCAACGTCCTGACTTTC
.	TRBD1	TRBV4-2	TRBJ2-2	CASSQIWSTGQVGELFF	TGTGCCAGCAGCCAAATTTGGAGTACCGGACAGGTCGGGGAGCTGTTTTTT
.	.	TRBV5-6	TRBJ2-7	CASSLAGTFTGEQYF	TGTGCCAGCAGCTTGGCGGGGACGTTTACAGGGGAGCAGTACTTC